This T cell receptor beta chain was identified in a study of T cells after somatic rescue of genetic block. Libraries were prepared by immunoSEQ multiplex PCR; TCRdb keeps only in-frame clonotypes and omits some of them. The sample yields 13,000 to 15,000 clones, less than 85% seen once. Trimming stripped 3 bases from V and 4 bases from J, with 14 bases between. The germline CDR1 and CDR2 sequences are MNHEY and SMNVEV (reference sequence). This CDR3 has 15 amino acids. What was sequenced was peripheral blood mononuclear cells (PBMCs). The TCR was taken from a man between 18 and 29 years old. The chain uses TRBV27 and TRBJ2-3; a weak D match, TRBD2 (6 bases). DNA for the CDR3: TGTGCCAGCAGTTTGTGGAGGGTAGCGGCAGATACGCAGTATTTT. Its translation: CASSLWRVAADTQYF.